This TCR beta chain emerged from a study of OX40 agonist ivuxolimab in advanced cancers. On the study more broadly: Patients in dose escalation had liver, melanoma, kidney or head and neck cancers. Points from the study as a whole: By week 6 at 0.1 to 3.0 mg/kg, blood CD4+ and CD8+ T cells had expanded clonally.

Profiling relied on immunoSEQ multiplex PCR, and the TCRdb table lists in-frame clones only, not all of them. The sample yields tens of thousands of clones, 87% seen once. A single count supports this clone. Its antigen is undetermined. CDR1 is SGDLS and CDR2 is YYNGEE in the germline V gene. Between the trimmed V and J ends, which lost 4 bases and 5 bases, there was a span of 21 bases. This CDR3 is 16 amino acids long. The starting material was CD4+ or CD8+ T cells sorted from blood, obtained in a trial of the OX40 agonist ivuxolimab. This chain joins TRBV9 and TRBJ2-5, with D perhaps TRBD2 (6 bases). This receptor was obtained from an adult with an advanced solid tumor such as melanoma, head and neck, liver or kidney cancer. As DNA, the CDR3 is TGTGCCAGCAGCCAAAGGGACTCTCGGGGCCGGGAGACCCAGTACTTC. Translated: CASSQRDSRGRETQYF.